Listed below are T cell receptor beta chains from one sample, sequenced in a study of response to subunit inactivated influenza vaccine. TCRdb re-derived calls from the RT-PCR reads in MiXCR, one entry per CDR3 protein. In the table there are about 240,000 distinct CDR3 sequences, 12% of which are singletons. The sample here was non-naive T cells sorted from PBMCs, taken 14 to 15 days before vaccination. These receptors were taken from a man aged 50 to 59 who received an inactivated influenza vaccine. CDR3s include the opening cysteine and the closing phenylalanine or tryptophan. A D gene is named only where the DNA matches it firmly. Part of the rows lack a size; the others show once, few, many or a class for expanded clones.

TRBJ2-3 | TRBV4-3 | few | - | TGCGCCAGCAGCCAAGATCTTAGGACAACCTCTAGCACAGATACGCAGTATTTT | CASSQDLRTTSSTDTQYF
TRBJ1-1 | TRBV12-3/TRBV12-4 | many | - | TGTGCCAGCAGTTTGGGGGGACGAACCGCTGAAGCTTTCTTT | CASSLGGRTAEAFF
TRBJ2-7 | TRBV6-5 | - | - | TGTGCCAGCAGTTACTCGAGCAGGGTAAACGAGCAGTACTTC | CASSYSSRVNEQYF
TRBJ2-3 | TRBV5-8 | few | - | TGTGCCAGCAGCCTTACGAAGGGCGGGGTTGGCACAGATACGCAGTATTTT | CASSLTKGGVGTDTQYF
TRBJ2-2 | TRBV10-3 | many | TRBD1 | TGTGCCGTCGCAAGACAGGGGACCAGCACCGGGGAGCTGTTTTTT | CAVARQGTSTGELFF
TRBJ1-1 | TRBV6-5 | many | TRBD1 | TGTGCCAGCAGTTACCAGCAACAGGGGGCTAAGAGCACTGAAGCTTTCTTT | CASSYQQQGAKSTEAFF
TRBJ1-5 | TRBV29-1 | few | - | TGCAGCGTGGGAGTGGGTTTGGGTCAGCCCCAGCATTTT | CSVGVGLGQPQHF
TRBJ1-5 | TRBV12-3/TRBV12-4 | few | - | TGTGCCAGCAGTTTAGAAAGGCAGAATCAGCCCCAGCATTTT | CASSLERQNQPQHF
TRBJ1-2 | TRBV2 | - | TRBD1 | TGTGCCAGCAGTGCAAGGACAGGGGGGCCCTCTAACTATGGCTACACCTTC | CASSARTGGPSNYGYTF
TRBJ2-1 | TRBV13 | - | - | TGTGCCAGCAGCTTATCCAGGGTCGGTGAGCAGTTCTTC | CASSLSRVGEQFF
TRBJ1-1 | TRBV20-1 | few | TRBD1 | TGCAGTGCTAGTCCAGGGGGCACTGAAGCTTTCTTT | CSASPGGTEAFF
TRBJ1-4 | TRBV20-1 | many | - | TGCAGTGCTAGCGGGGCCGATGAAAAACTGTTTTTT | CSASGADEKLFF
TRBJ2-3 | TRBV3-1 | - | TRBD2 | TGTGCCAGCAGCCGCCTTAGCGGGGGGAGCACAGATACGCAGTATTTT | CASSRLSGGSTDTQYF
TRBJ2-7 | TRBV7-9 | once | TRBD2 | TGTGCCAGCAGCCAGGGGTCAGCGGGGGGTTTTTCCTACGAGCAGTACTTC | CASSQGSAGGFSYEQYF
TRBJ1-1 | TRBV7-2 | - | - | TGTGCCAGCGGTCGTAACACTGAAGCTTTCTTT | CASGRNTEAFF
TRBJ2-7 | TRBV4-3 | - | TRBD1 | TGCGCCAGCAGTCACAGGGGGCCGGGGGACGAGCAGTACTTC | CASSHRGPGDEQYF
TRBJ2-7 | TRBV28 | few | - | TGTGCCAGCAGCCCAAATCGCTGGCAGGACGTTATTCCCCCGTTC | CASSPNRWQDVIPPF
TRBJ1-5 | TRBV20-1 | - | - | TGCAGTGCTAGAGCCGGGGAGGGTAATCAGCCCCAGCATTTT | CSARAGEGNQPQHF
TRBJ2-1 | TRBV9 | many | - | TGTGCCAGCAGCGTAGGGCAGGGAATCGTAAATGAGCAGTTCTTC | CASSVGQGIVNEQFF
TRBJ1-1 | TRBV2 | - | - | TGTGCCAGCAGTGAGCTCGCTCTGTGGGCTTTCTTT | CASSELALWAFF
TRBJ1-4 | TRBV20-1 | - | - | TGCAGTGGTCTCGAAAGAGGCTATAGAGAAAAACTGTTTTTT | CSGLERGYREKLFF
TRBJ2-2 | TRBV4-3 | many | - | TGCGCCAGCAGCCAAGAAGGGGGGAGGTACACCGGGGAGCTGTTTTTT | CASSQEGGRYTGELFF
TRBJ1-5 | TRBV4-2 | - | - | TGTGCCAGCAGCCAAGAACACGGAAATCAGCCCCAGCATTTT | CASSQEHGNQPQHF
TRBJ2-7 | TRBV28 | many | - | TGTGCCAGCTCCCGCTGGTCAGGGGGGGTAGAGGAGCAGTACTTC | CASSRWSGGVEEQYF
TRBJ2-7 | TRBV20-1 | few | - | TGCAGTGCTAGGAGGGACGAGCAGTACTTC | CSARRDEQYF
TRBJ2-1 | TRBV11-1 | - | TRBD1 | TGTGCCAGCAGCGCGACAGGGTTAGGTGAGCAGTTCTTC | CASSATGLGEQFF
TRBJ2-5 | TRBV7-7 | few | - | TGTGCTAGCAGCTTAGGGTCAGGGGCCGTAGAGACCCAGTACTTC | CASSLGSGAVETQYF
TRBJ1-5 | TRBV5-1 | few | - | TGCGCCAGCACCCGCTACTCACGGGACCCCGAGGGAAATCAGCCCCAGCATTTT | CASTRYSRDPEGNQPQHF
TRBJ1-5 | TRBV29-1 | many | - | TGCAGCGTCATGGGGAAGGGCAATCAGCCCCAGCATTTT | CSVMGKGNQPQHF
TRBJ2-5 | TRBV20-1 | - | - | TGCAGTGCTAGAGATACCGGTGCAGTCCAAGAGACCCAGTACTTC | CSARDTGAVQETQYF
TRBJ2-1 | TRBV18 | many | TRBD2 | TGTGCCAGCTCATCACTGACTAGCGGGGACCGCTACAATGAGCAGTTCTTC | CASSSLTSGDRYNEQFF
TRBJ2-7 | TRBV5-1 | - | - | TGCGCCAGCAGCCCGGGGGGCTTAGGGAACGAGCAGTACTTC | CASSPGGLGNEQYF
TRBJ2-1 | TRBV29-1 | many | - | TGCAGCGTTGTCCTTCGTGGAGCCTCCTTAGGCTATGAGCAGTTCTTC | CSVVLRGASLGYEQFF
TRBJ2-3 | TRBV20-1 | - | TRBD2 | TGCAGTGCTAGTTCGACTAGCGGGATCGCTACGCAGTATTTT | CSASSTSGIATQYF
TRBJ2-7 | TRBV9 | - | - | TGTGCCAGCGCCCCGTCGGGGGCATCCTACGAGCAGTACTTC | CASAPSGASYEQYF
TRBJ2-2 | TRBV28 | many | TRBD2 | TGTGCCAGCAGTTTCGTTGGGGGGGATAGCGGGGAGCTGTTTTTT | CASSFVGGDSGELFF
TRBJ1-3 | TRBV5-1 | - | TRBD1 | TGCGCCAGCAGCTTTGGGACAGTCGGAAACACCATATATTTT | CASSFGTVGNTIYF
TRBJ2-7 | TRBV28 | few | - | TGTGCCAGCAGTTTTTGGACTGGGGGGGGCACGGGAGAGCAGTACTTC | CASSFWTGGGTGEQYF
TRBJ1-2 | TRBV12-3/TRBV12-4 | many | - | TGTGCCAGCAGTTTCTTTCTATCAGGCAGGGGTCTTTCGGATAACTATGGCTACACCTTC | CASSFFLSGRGLSDNYGYTF
TRBJ2-1 | TRBV20-1 | few | TRBD2 | TGCAGTGCTAGAGAGTGGGCGCTAGCGGGAGGGAATGAGCAGTTCTTC | CSAREWALAGGNEQFF